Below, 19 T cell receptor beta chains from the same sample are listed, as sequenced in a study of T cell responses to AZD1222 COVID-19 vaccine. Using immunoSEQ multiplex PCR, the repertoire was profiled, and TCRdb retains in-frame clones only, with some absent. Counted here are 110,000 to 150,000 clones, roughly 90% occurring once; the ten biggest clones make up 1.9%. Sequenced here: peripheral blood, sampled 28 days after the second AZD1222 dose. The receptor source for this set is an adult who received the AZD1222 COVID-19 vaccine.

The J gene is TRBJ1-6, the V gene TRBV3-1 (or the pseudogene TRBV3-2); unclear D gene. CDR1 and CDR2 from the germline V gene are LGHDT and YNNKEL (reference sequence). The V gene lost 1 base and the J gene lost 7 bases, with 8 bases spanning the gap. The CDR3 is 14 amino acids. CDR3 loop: CASSQGKKNSPLHF. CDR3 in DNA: TGTGCCAGCAGCCAAGGTAAGAAGAATTCACCCCTCCACTTT.

The CDR3 sequence: CSVVGQGAPGYTF. DNA of the CDR3: TGCAGCGTTGTCGGGCAGGGGGCCCCTGGCTACACCTTC. The chain couples TRBV29-1 to TRBJ1-2; 8 nucleotides align to TRBD1. The V gene end was trimmed by 4 bases and the J gene end by 7 bases; junction bases not matched to a gene: 8. CDR1 and CDR2 from the germline V gene are SQVTM and ANQGSEA. The CDR3 is 13 residues long.

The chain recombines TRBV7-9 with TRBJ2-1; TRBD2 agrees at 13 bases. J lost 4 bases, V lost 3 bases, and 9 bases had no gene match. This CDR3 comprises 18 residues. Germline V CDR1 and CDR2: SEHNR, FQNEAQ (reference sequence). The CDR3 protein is CASSFGLAGVGIYNEQFF. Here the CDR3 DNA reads TGTGCCAGCAGCTTCGGACTAGCGGGAGTGGGGATTTACAATGAGCAGTTCTTC.

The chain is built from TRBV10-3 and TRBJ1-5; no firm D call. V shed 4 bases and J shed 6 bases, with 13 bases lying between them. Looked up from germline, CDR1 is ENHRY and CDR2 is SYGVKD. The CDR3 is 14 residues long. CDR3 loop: CAISASADPQPQHF. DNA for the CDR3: TGTGCCATCAGTGCAAGTGCAGATCCTCAGCCCCAGCATTTT.

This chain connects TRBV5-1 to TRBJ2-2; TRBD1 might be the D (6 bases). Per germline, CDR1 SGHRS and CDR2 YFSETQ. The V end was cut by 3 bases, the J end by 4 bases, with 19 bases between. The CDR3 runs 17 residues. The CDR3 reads CASSWGPRGRGTGELFF. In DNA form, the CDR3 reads TGCGCCAGCAGCTGGGGGCCCCGGGGTCGTGGCACCGGGGAGCTGTTTTTT.

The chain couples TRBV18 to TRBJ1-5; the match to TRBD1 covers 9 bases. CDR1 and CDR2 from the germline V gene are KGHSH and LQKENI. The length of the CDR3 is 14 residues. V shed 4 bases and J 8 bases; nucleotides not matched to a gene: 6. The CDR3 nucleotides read TGTGCCAGCTCACTAACAGGGGGCAAGGAGCCCCAGCATTTT. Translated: CASSLTGGKEPQHF.

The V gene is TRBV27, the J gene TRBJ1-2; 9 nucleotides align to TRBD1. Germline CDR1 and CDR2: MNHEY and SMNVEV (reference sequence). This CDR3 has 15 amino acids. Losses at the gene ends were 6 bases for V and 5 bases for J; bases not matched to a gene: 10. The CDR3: CASSRSPQGAYGYTF. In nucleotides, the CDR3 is TGTGCCAGCAGCCGCAGCCCACAGGGGGCGTATGGCTACACCTTC.

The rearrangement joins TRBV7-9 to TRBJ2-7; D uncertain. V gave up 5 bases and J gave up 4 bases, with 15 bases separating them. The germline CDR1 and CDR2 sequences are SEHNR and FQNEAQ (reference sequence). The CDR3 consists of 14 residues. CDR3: CASSQSSSRYEQYF. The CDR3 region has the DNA TGTGCCAGCAGCCAAAGCTCCAGTAGGTACGAGCAGTACTTC.

The CDR3 protein is CASSPGSGSVYNEQFF. The CDR3 DNA sequence: TGTGCCAGTAGTCCGGGTAGCGGGAGCGTCTACAATGAGCAGTTCTTC. The V and J genes are TRBV19 and TRBJ2-1; the match to TRBD2 covers 9 bases. Germline V gives CDR1 LNHDA, CDR2 SQIVND (reference sequence). The length of the CDR3 is 16 residues. After removal of 5 bases from V and 3 bases from J, the junction contained 8 bases not matched to a gene.

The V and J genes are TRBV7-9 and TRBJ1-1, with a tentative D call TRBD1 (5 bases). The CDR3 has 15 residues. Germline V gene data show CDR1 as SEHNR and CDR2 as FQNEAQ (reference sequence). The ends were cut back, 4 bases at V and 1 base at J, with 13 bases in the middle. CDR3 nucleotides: TGTGCCAGCAGCTCGACCGGGACTCCGAACACTGAAGCTTTCTTT. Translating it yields CASSSTGTPNTEAFF.

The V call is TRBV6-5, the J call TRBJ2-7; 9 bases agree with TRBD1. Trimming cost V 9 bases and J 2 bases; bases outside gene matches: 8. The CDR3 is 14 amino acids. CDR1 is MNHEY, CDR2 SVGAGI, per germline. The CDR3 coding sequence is TGTGCCAGTTCAATCCGGGACAGGGCCTACGAGCAGTACTTC. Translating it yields CASSIRDRAYEQYF.

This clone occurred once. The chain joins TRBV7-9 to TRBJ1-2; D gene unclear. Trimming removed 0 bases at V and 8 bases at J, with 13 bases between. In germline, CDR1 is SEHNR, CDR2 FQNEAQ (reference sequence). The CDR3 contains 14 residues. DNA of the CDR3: TGTGCCAGCAGCTTAGCTAGGACTGAGGAGGGCTACACCTTC. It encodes CASSLARTEEGYTF.

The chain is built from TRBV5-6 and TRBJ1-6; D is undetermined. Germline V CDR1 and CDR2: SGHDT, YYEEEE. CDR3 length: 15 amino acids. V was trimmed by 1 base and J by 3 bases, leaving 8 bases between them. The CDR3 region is CASSLSGFYNSPLHF. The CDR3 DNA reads TGTGCCAGCAGCTTGTCGGGGTTCTATAATTCACCCCTCCACTTT.

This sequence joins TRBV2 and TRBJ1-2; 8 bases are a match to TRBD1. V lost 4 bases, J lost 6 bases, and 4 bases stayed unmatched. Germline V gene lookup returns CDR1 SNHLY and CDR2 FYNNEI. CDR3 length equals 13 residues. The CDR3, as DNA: TGTGCCAGCAGTGGGACAGGGTTAGATGGCTACACCTTC. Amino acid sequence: CASSGTGLDGYTF.

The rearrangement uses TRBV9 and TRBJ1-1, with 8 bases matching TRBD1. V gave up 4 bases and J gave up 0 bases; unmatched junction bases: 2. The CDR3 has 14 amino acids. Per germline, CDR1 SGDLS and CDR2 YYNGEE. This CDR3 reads CASSFRGLNTEAFF. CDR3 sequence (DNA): TGTGCCAGCAGCTTCAGGGGGCTGAACACTGAAGCTTTCTTT. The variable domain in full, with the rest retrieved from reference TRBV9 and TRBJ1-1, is DSGVTQTPKHLITATGQRVTLRCSPRSGDLSVYWYQQSLDQGLQFLIQYYNGEERAKGNILERFSAQQFPDLHSELNLSSLELGDSALYFCASSFRGLNTEAFFGQGTRLTVV.

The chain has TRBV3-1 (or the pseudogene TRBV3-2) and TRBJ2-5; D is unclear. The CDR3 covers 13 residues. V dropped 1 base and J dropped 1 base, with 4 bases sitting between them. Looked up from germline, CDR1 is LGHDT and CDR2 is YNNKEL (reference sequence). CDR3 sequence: CASSQVPQETQYF. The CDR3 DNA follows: TGTGCCAGCAGCCAAGTGCCCCAAGAGACCCAGTACTTC.

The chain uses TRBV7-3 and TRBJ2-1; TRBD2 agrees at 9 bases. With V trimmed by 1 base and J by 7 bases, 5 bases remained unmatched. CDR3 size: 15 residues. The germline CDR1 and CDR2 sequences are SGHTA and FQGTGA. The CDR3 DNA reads TGTGCCAGCAGCTTAAATATAGCGGGGGTGAATGAGCAGTTCTTC. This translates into CASSLNIAGVNEQFF.

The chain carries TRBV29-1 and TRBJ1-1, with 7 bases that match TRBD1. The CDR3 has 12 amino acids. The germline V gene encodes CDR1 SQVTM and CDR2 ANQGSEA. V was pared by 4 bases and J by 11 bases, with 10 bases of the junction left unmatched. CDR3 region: CSVVPLTGLAFF. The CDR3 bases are TGCAGCGTTGTCCCCCTGACAGGGCTGGCTTTCTTT. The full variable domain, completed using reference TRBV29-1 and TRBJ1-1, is SAVISQKPSRDICQRGTSLTIQCQVDSQVTMMFWYRQQPGQSLTLIATANQGSEATYESGFVIDKFPISRPNLTFSTLTVSNMSPEDSSIYLCSVVPLTGLAFFGQGTRLTVV.

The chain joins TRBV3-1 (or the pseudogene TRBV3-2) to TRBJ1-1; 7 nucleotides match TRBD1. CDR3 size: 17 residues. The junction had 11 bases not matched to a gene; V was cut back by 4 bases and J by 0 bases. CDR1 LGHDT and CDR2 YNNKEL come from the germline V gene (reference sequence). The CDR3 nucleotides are TGTGCCAGCAGCCGATCGGACAGGCAAATACTGAACACTGAAGCTTTCTTT. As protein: CASSRSDRQILNTEAFF.